These T cell receptor beta chains were read from a single sample in a study of Ad26.COV2.S vaccination and SARS-CoV-2 variants. Clones were sequenced by immunoSEQ multiplex PCR, and TCRdb holds only the in-frame ones, with some missing. The sample holds roughly 380,000 clones; 70% to 90% are singletons and the top ten take 3.3%. The source was peripheral blood, collected in a trial of Ad26.COV2.S vaccine versus placebo. The receptors derive from a person aged 18 to 65 who received the Ad26.COV2.S COVID-19 vaccine or a placebo. Both conserved end residues are part of each CDR3. A D gene is named only where the DNA matches it firmly. Rows may omit the clone size; those that give it use once, few, many or a size class.

TRBV27	TRBJ1-1	NA	once	CASSALGLGNTEAFF	TGTGCCAGCAGTGCCCTGGGACTTGGGAACACTGAAGCTTTCTTT
TRBV11-2	TRBJ2-7	TRBD1	NA	CASSLDEGGARARQYF	TGTGCCAGCAGCTTAGATGAAGGGGGCGCCCGAGCGAGGCAGTACTTC
TRBV12-5	TRBJ2-1	NA	NA	CASGFSESLHEQFF	TGTGCTAGTGGTTTCTCCGAAAGTTTGCATGAGCAGTTCTTC
TRBV10-1	TRBJ2-5	NA	NA	CASRDVVDYQETQYF	TGCGCCAGCAGAGACGTGGTGGACTACCAAGAGACCCAGTACTTC
TRBV7-8	TRBJ2-7	NA	NA	CASSPLDSLYEQYF	TGTGCCAGCAGCCCCCTCGACAGCCTTTACGAGCAGTACTTC
TRBV19	TRBJ2-7	NA	NA	CASSFGRGSYEQYF	TGTGCCAGTAGTTTCGGTCGCGGCTCCTACGAGCAGTACTTC
TRBV5-5	TRBJ2-3	TRBD1	NA	CASSFRGQGTDTQYF	TGTGCCAGCAGCTTCCGGGGACAGGGAACAGATACGCAGTATTTT
TRBV7-6	TRBJ2-7	TRBD2	NA	CASSSLLSSGITYEQYF	TGTGCCAGCAGCTCTCTCTTATCCAGCGGGATTACCTACGAGCAGTACTTC
TRBV11-2	TRBJ2-7	NA	NA	CASSYTLKGTYEQYF	TGTGCCAGCAGCTACACCTTGAAGGGAACCTACGAGCAGTACTTC
TRBV27	TRBJ2-2	TRBD1	few	CASSPGWGQGVSGELFF	TGTGCCAGCAGTCCCGGATGGGGACAGGGAGTTTCTGGGGAGCTGTTTTTT
TRBV15	TRBJ1-2	NA	NA	CATSKSPHNNYGYTF	TGTGCCACCAGTAAGTCTCCCCATAATAACTATGGCTACACCTTC
TRBV2	TRBJ2-3	NA	NA	CASSVSRAEGPQYF	TGTGCCAGCAGTGTTTCGCGGGCCGAAGGGCCGCAGTATTTT
TRBV9	TRBJ2-3	NA	NA	CASSVGTASDTQYF	TGTGCCAGCAGCGTAGGGACAGCCAGCGATACGCAGTATTTT
TRBV25-1	TRBJ2-1	TRBD2	once	CASSEFKGGRLNEQFF	TGTGCCAGCAGTGAATTTAAGGGCGGGAGGCTGAATGAGCAGTTCTTC
TRBV18	TRBJ2-2	NA	NA	CASSPLRPGYTGELFF	TGTGCCAGCTCACCCCTTAGACCGGGATACACCGGGGAGCTGTTTTTT
TRBV10-2	TRBJ2-7	TRBD1	NA	CASSEGTGTTYEQYF	TGCGCCAGCAGTGAGGGGACAGGGACAACTTACGAGCAGTACTTC
TRBV29-1	TRBJ1-2	TRBD1	few	CSVGDSGYTF	TGCAGCGTTGGGGACAGTGGTTACACCTTC
TRBV5-1	TRBJ2-3	TRBD2	NA	CASSPIVAGSTDTQYF	TGCGCCAGCAGCCCTATAGTAGCGGGGTCTACAGATACGCAGTATTTT
TRBV9	TRBJ2-1	TRBD2	NA	CASSVGTSGGRSEQFF	TGTGCCAGCAGCGTCGGGACTAGCGGGGGGAGAAGTGAGCAGTTCTTC
TRBV2	TRBJ1-2	NA	NA	CASSEFYRAYGYTF	TGTGCCAGCAGTGAGTTTTACAGGGCCTATGGCTACACCTTC
TRBV11-2	TRBJ2-1	NA	NA	CASSPLLASRMNEQFF	TGTGCCAGCAGCCCCCTCCTAGCAAGTAGAATGAATGAGCAGTTCTTC
TRBV30	TRBJ1-1	NA	NA	CAWSVQGNTEAFF	TGTGCCTGGAGTGTACAGGGGAACACTGAAGCTTTCTTT
TRBV29-1	TRBJ2-1	NA	NA	CSVEDQKVGDEQFF	TGCAGCGTTGAAGATCAAAAGGTTGGGGATGAGCAGTTCTTC
TRBV28	TRBJ2-5	NA	NA	CASSRLGAQETQYF	TGTGCCAGCAGTCGCCTCGGAGCCCAAGAGACCCAGTACTTC
TRBV9	TRBJ2-3	NA	NA	CASSGGPRNTQYF	TGTGCCAGCAGCGGAGGCCCGAGGAATACGCAGTATTTT
TRBV5-1	TRBJ2-1	TRBD2	NA	CASSLEAAGGPGEQFF	TGCGCCAGCAGCTTGGAGGCAGCGGGGGGGCCGGGTGAGCAGTTCTTC
TRBV27	TRBJ1-4	NA	NA	CASRSIRQGLSKEKLFF	TGTGCCAGCAGATCTATTAGACAAGGGCTATCTAAAGAAAAACTGTTTTTT
TRBV2	TRBJ1-3	NA	NA	CASSDMAVINLNSGNTIYF	TGTGCCAGCAGTGATATGGCAGTAATAAACCTAAACTCTGGAAACACCATATATTTT
TRBV4-1	TRBJ1-1	TRBD1	NA	CASSPGDRAGTEAFF	TGCGCCAGCAGCCCAGGGGACAGGGCAGGCACTGAAGCTTTCTTT
TRBV5-1	TRBJ2-1	TRBD2	few	CASSLGTSGNEQFF	TGCGCCAGCAGCTTGGGGACTAGCGGAAATGAGCAGTTCTTC
TRBV7-2	TRBJ1-1	NA	few	CASSFKKGTEAFF	TGTGCCAGCAGCTTCAAAAAGGGCACTGAAGCTTTCTTT
TRBV23-1	TRBJ2-2	NA	NA	CASSQSGDRGGTGELFF	TGCGCCAGCAGTCAATCGGGAGACAGGGGAGGGACCGGGGAGCTGTTTTTT
TRBV28	TRBJ2-4	NA	NA	CASREGRENIQYF	TGTGCCAGCAGGGAGGGCCGGGAAAACATTCAGTACTTC
TRBV7-8	TRBJ1-4	NA	NA	CASSSGQGHEKLFF	TGTGCCAGCAGTTCGGGACAAGGTCATGAAAAACTGTTTTTT
TRBV10-3	TRBJ2-1	NA	NA	CAISEWSSEISGQFF	TGTGCCATCAGTGAGTGGTCTAGCGAGATTAGTGGGCAGTTCTTC
TRBV19	TRBJ1-5	NA	NA	CASSLRQGNQPQHF	TGTGCCAGTAGTTTGAGACAGGGCAATCAGCCCCAGCATTTT
TRBV5-4	TRBJ2-7	TRBD1	NA	CASSWGQGEQYF	TGTGCCAGCAGCTGGGGACAGGGGGAGCAGTACTTC
TRBV30	TRBJ2-3	TRBD2	NA	CARALAGGFGDTQYF	TGTGCCCGGGCTTTAGCGGGGGGATTCGGAGATACGCAGTATTTT
TRBV7-2	TRBJ2-6	NA	few	CASSLATGSGANVLTF	TGTGCCAGCAGCTTAGCGACAGGTTCTGGGGCCAACGTCCTGACTTTC
TRBV4-1	TRBJ1-2	TRBD1	NA	CASSQDRGRVYGYTF	TGCGCCAGCAGCCAAGACAGGGGGCGCGTCTATGGCTACACCTTC
TRBV27	TRBJ2-3	NA	NA	CASGQDSFSTDTQYF	TGTGCCAGCGGGCAAGATTCCTTTAGCACAGATACGCAGTATTTT
TRBV19	TRBJ1-1	NA	NA	CASSMYGGNTEAFF	TGTGCCAGTAGTATGTACGGGGGGAACACTGAAGCTTTCTTT
TRBV13	TRBJ1-1	TRBD1	NA	CASSYDRGKTEAFF	TGTGCCAGCAGTTACGACAGGGGGAAAACTGAAGCTTTCTTT
TRBV3-1/TRBV3-2	TRBJ2-1	NA	once	CASSQGLDNEQFF	TGTGCCAGCAGCCAAGGCTTGGACAATGAGCAGTTCTTC
TRBV9	TRBJ2-1	TRBD1	NA	CASTRDSYNEQFF	TGTGCCAGCACCCGGGACAGCTACAATGAGCAGTTCTTC
TRBV30	TRBJ1-2	TRBD1	NA	CAWSADRVGYTF	TGTGCCTGGAGTGCAGACAGGGTCGGCTACACCTTC
TRBV18	TRBJ2-5	TRBD2	NA	CASSPLYTGGTSGSGETQYF	TGTGCCAGCTCACCACTCTACACCGGTGGGACTAGCGGGAGTGGAGAGACCCAGTACTTC
TRBV30	TRBJ1-2	NA	NA	CAWTTGANYGYTF	TGTGCCTGGACGACGGGAGCTAACTATGGCTACACCTTC
TRBV6-2/TRBV6-3	TRBJ2-1	TRBD2	NA	CASSPRASGSYNEQFF	TGTGCCAGCAGTCCCCGGGCTAGCGGCTCCTACAATGAGCAGTTCTTC
TRBV15	TRBJ2-7	NA	once	CATSRDRPYEQYF	TGTGCCACCAGCAGAGATCGTCCCTACGAGCAGTACTTC
TRBV7-6	TRBJ2-7	TRBD1	NA	CASSPLGQGIYEQYF	TGTGCCAGCAGCCCTCTGGGACAGGGAATCTACGAGCAGTACTTC
TRBV5-1	TRBJ2-7	TRBD2	NA	CASSFGLESDEQYF	TGCGCCAGCAGCTTCGGACTAGAGTCCGACGAGCAGTACTTC
TRBV14	TRBJ2-3	NA	NA	CASSHGGDTQYF	TGTGCCAGCAGCCACGGGGGCGATACGCAGTATTTT
TRBV7-9	TRBJ1-1	NA	NA	CASSYLNTEAFF	TGTGCCAGCAGCTACCTGAACACTGAAGCTTTCTTT
TRBV6-2/TRBV6-3	TRBJ1-5	TRBD1	NA	CASSDRVSNQPQHF	TGTGCCAGCAGCGACAGGGTTAGCAATCAGCCCCAGCATTTT
TRBV5-1	TRBJ2-7	NA	NA	CASSPGPEMGGYEQYF	TGCGCCAGCAGCCCGGGGCCGGAGATGGGTGGCTACGAGCAGTACTTC
TRBV9	TRBJ1-4	NA	once	CASSVAATNEKLFF	TGTGCCAGCAGCGTAGCAGCAACTAATGAAAAACTGTTTTTT
TRBV3-1/TRBV3-2	TRBJ2-7	TRBD1	NA	CASTNRGDRGTYEQYF	TGTGCCAGCACCAATCGTGGGGACAGGGGCACCTACGAGCAGTACTTC